This T cell receptor (beta chain) was recorded in a study of regulatory T cells in long-lasting Graves disease. Per the germline V gene, CDR1 is LNHDA and CDR2 is SQIVND (reference sequence). The CDR3 is made up of 14 amino acids. Deletions cut 3 bases from V and 8 bases from J, with 11 bases between. This clonotype appeared many times. Time point in this sample: newly diagnosed GD, antithyroid drugs for less than 3 months. With RNA extracted from PBMCs as input, the TCR library was made. Libraries of TCR beta came from iRepertoire HTBI primers plus Arm-PCR of CDR3 regions. TCRdb re-called the multiplex PCR reads through MiXCR, storing one row per CDR3 protein. Here the sample spans 250,000 to 300,000 distinct CDR3 sequences, around a sixth being singletons. In addition, the sample was reused for a study of T cells in Graves' hyperthyroidism and ophthalmopathy.

The receptor's source is a woman aged 25 to 39 with Graves disease. Source: peripheral blood mononuclear cells (PBMCs), taken at new diagnosis, from a patient treated with antithyroid drugs. This chain uses TRBV19 with TRBJ1-6; tentatively, D is TRBD1 (5 bases). CDR3 loop: CASSMGGADSPLHF. The DNA for the CDR3 is TGTGCCAGTAGTATGGGGGGAGCGGATTCACCCCTCCACTTT.